Presented here are 3 T cell receptor beta chains from one specimen sequenced in a study of CXCR3-negative and CXCR3-positive naive CD8 T cells. Broader study findings: More hydrophobic TRB CDR3s were found in CXCR3-positive naive cells than in CXCR3-negative naive cells.

Antigens for these TCRs are unknown. UMI labels and 5' RACE were used to prepare the TRB cDNA libraries. Reanalyzing the 5' RACE reads, TCRdb keeps one entry per CDR3 protein, without DNA. The data show some 140,000 distinct CDR3 sequences, and the top ten clones hold just under 0.5%. Material for sequencing was naive CXCR3+ CD8+ T cells from blood. Subset: CD45RO-CCR7+CD27+CD95- naive CD8+ T cells expressing CXCR3 (TNR3+). The receptor source for this set is a human donor in good health. Some clones in this sample may be carry-over from other donors' samples.

This sequence joins TRBV7-3 and TRBJ2-3; TCRdb lists TRBD2, though no DNA is available to test this call. The CDR3 sequence is 16 residues long. Germline V gene lookup returns CDR1 SGHTA and CDR2 FQGTGA. CDR3: CASSSGTSGSTDTQYF.

The chain uses TRBV29-1 and TRBJ2-2; TCRdb's D call of TRBD2 is untestable without DNA. Germline loops: CDR1 SQVTM, CDR2 ANQGSEA. The CDR3 consists of 13 residues. The CDR3 loop is CSVDGGGTGELFF.

The gene calls are TRBV2 and TRBJ1-4. Germline values: CDR1 SNHLY, CDR2 FYNNEI. This CDR3 contains 15 residues. This chain's CDR3 is CASSGSLATNEKLFF. Variable domain in full (rest from reference TRBV2 and TRBJ1-4): EPEVTQTPSHQVTQMGQEVILRCVPISNHLYFYWYRQILGQKVEFLVSFYNNEISEKSEIFDDQFSVERPDGSNFTLKIRSTKLEDSAMYFCASSGSLATNEKLFFGSGTQLSVL.